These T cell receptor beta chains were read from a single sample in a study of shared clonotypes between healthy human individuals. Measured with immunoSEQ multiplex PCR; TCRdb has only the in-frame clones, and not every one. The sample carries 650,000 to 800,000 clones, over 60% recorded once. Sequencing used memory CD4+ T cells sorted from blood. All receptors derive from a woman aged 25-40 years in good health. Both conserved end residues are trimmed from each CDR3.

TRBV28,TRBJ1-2,ASSSPGTGDGYT
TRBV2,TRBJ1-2,ASSPPAANYGYT
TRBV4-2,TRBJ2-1,ASSQDVARVGVEQF
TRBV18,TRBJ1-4,ASSQGQGNEKLF
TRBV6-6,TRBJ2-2,ASSYVRLAMGGELF
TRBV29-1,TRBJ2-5,SVGQPQETQY
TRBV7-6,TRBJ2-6,ASSLVSRTYGANVLT
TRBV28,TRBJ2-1,ASRTPGLAFEQF
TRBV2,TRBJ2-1,ASSGLAGVLEQF
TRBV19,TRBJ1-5,ASSIQPNQPQH
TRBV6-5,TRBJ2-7,ASSYLGKGFNEQY
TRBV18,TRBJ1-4,ASYRDNGDEKLF
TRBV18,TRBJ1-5,ASSSDALNQPQH
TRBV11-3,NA,ASSLGTLPWGEQY
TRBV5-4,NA,ASSLDASGYEQY
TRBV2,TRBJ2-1,ASQEGQSYNEQF
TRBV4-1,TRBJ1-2,ASSQVLVNGYT
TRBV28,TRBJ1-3,ASSSLSGTSRGNTIY